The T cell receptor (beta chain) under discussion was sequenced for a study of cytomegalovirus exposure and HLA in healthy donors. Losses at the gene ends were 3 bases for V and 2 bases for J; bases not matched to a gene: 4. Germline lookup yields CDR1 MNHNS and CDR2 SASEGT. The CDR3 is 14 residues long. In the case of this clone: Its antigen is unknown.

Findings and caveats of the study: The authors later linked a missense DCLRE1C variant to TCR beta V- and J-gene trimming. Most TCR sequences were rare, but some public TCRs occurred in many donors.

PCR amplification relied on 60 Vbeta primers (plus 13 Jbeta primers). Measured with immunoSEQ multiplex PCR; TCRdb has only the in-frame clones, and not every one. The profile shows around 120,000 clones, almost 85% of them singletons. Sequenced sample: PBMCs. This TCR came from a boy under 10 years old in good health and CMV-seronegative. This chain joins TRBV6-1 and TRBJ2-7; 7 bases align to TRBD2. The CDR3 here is CASSDVLATYEQYV. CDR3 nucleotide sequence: TGTGCCAGCAGTGACGTACTAGCGACCTACGAGCAGTACGTC.